Listed here are 5 T cell receptor beta chains from one sample, sequenced in a study of T cells after yellow fever vaccination. One entry per CDR3 protein results from TCRdb running MiXCR on the 5' RACE reads. The repertoire holds some 560,000 distinct CDR3 sequences, with around 17% as singletons. Source: PBMCs, taken more than 4 days after the first yellow fever vaccination. The receptor source for this set is a man between 18 and 35 years old who received the YFV17D yellow fever vaccine.

The chain combines TRBV4-3 with TRBJ2-3; TRBD1 matches at 8 bases. The CDR3 covers 15 residues. Germline V gene data show CDR1 as LGHNA and CDR2 as YSLEER. The V and J ends lost 1 base and 4 bases, in that order; junction bases with no gene match: 4. The DNA of the CDR3 is TGCGCCAGCAGCCAAGGACAGGGGACGTCAGATACGCAGTATTTT. Encoded protein: CASSQGQGTSDTQYF.

The genes are TRBV12-3 or TRBV12-4 and TRBJ2-7; no definite D call. This CDR3 is built from 15 residues. Trimming stripped 2 bases from V and 4 bases from J, with 15 bases between. The CDR3 DNA reads as TGTGCCAGCAGTTTATCCCAGGCTTCCCCTTACGAGCAGTACTTC. This gives the protein CASSLSQASPYEQYF.

This clonotype was observed a handful of times. This chain uses TRBV4-1 with TRBJ1-3; TRBD1 agrees at 7 bases. V was clipped by 1 base and J by 4 bases; unmatched bases: 7. Germline CDR1 reads MGHRA; CDR2 reads YSYEKL. The CDR3 contains 16 residues. CDR3 bases: TGCGCCAGCAGCCAAGTGAGGGGGCTCTCCGGAAACACCATATATTTT. Translating gives CASSQVRGLSGNTIYF.

The table lists this clonotype with a few counts. The genes are TRBV20-1 and TRBJ2-3; 16 bases are shared with TRBD2. Germline lookup yields CDR1 DFQATT and CDR2 SNEGSKA (reference sequence). The CDR3 has 15 amino acids. The junction had 2 bases not matched to a gene; V was cut back by 5 bases and J by 3 bases. CDR3 nucleotide sequence: TGCAGTGCTGGGACTAGCGGGGGGGCGACAGATACGCAGTATTTT. This encodes CSAGTSGGATDTQYF.

A few counts support this clonotype. The V gene is TRBV7-8, the J gene TRBJ2-7; D perhaps matches TRBD1 (5 bases). Germline V lookup: CDR1 SGHVS, CDR2 FQNEAQ. The V gene lost 1 base and the J gene lost 3 bases, with 13 bases spanning the gap. This CDR3 is built from 15 residues. The DNA for the CDR3 is TGTGCCAGCAGCTTAGTGGCAGGGCCGTTCTACGAGCAGTACTTC. Translation: CASSLVAGPFYEQYF.